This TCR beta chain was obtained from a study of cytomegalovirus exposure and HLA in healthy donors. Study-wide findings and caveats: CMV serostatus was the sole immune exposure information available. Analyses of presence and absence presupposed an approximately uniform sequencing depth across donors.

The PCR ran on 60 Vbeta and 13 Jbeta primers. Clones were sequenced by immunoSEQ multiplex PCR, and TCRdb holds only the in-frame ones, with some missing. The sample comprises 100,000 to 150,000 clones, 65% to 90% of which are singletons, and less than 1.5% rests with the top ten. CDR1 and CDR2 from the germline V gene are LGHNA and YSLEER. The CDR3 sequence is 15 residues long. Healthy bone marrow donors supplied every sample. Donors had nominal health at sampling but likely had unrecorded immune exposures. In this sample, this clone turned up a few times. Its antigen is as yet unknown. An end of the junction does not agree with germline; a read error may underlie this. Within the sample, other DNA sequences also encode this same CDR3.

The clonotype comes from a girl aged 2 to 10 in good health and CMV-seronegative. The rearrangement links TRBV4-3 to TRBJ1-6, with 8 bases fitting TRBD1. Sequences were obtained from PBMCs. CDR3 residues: CASSQAGGKNSPLHF. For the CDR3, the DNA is TGCGCCAGCAGCCAAGCAGGGGGCAAAAATTCCCCCCTCCACTTT.